This TCR beta chain came from a study of control samples from healthy donors and cancer patients. The CDR3 spans 15 residues. Trimming removed 0 bases at V and 2 bases at J, with 8 bases between. Germline values: CDR1 MNHNS, CDR2 SASEGT. Using immunoSEQ multiplex PCR, the repertoire was profiled, and TCRdb retains in-frame clones only, with some absent. The sample carries approximately 170,000 clones, about 93% recorded once. The chain uses TRBV6-1 and TRBJ1-3; D is unclear. The source of this sequence is a woman aged 60-70 years in good health. The specimen sequenced was blood. CDR3 sequence reads: CASSEADTAGNTIYF. The CDR3 region has the DNA TGTGCCAGCAGTGAAGCCGACACAGCTGGAAACACCATATATTTT.